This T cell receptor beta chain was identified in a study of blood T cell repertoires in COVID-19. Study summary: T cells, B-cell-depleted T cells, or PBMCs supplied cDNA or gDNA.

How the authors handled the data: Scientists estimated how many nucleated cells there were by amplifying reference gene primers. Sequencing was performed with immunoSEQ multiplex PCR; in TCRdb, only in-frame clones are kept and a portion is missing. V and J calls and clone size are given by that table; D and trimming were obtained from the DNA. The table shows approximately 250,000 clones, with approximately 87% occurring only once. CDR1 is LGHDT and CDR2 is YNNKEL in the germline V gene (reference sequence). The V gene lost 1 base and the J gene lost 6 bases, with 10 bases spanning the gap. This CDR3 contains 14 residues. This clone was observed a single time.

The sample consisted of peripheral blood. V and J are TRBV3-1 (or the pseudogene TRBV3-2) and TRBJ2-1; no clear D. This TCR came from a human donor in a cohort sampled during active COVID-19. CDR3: CASSQGWQVNEQFF. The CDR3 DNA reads TGTGCCAGCAGCCAAGGATGGCAGGTCAATGAGCAGTTCTTC.